Below, 5 T cell receptor beta chains from the same sample are listed, as sequenced in a study of OX40 agonist ivuxolimab in advanced cancers. The method behind the library was the immunoSEQ multiplex PCR assay. TCRdb stores this immuneACCESS table with in-frame sequences only. Part of the clones is absent; in the studies checked, under half of the shortfall reflects unresolved V genes, and no reason is known for the rest. This sample lists 100,000 or so clones; 70% to 90% were detected once. The ten most abundant clones make up 0.7% to 0.95% of the sample. Specimen: CD4+ or CD8+ T cells sorted from blood, collected in a trial of the OX40 agonist ivuxolimab. These receptors were taken from an adult with an advanced solid tumor such as melanoma, head and neck, liver or kidney cancer.

V gene TRBV4-2 combines with J gene TRBJ2-4; D is possibly TRBD1 (5 bases). The CDR3 spans 18 residues. V was trimmed by 0 bases and J by 8 bases, leaving 23 bases between them. Germline CDR1 and CDR2: LGHNA and YNFKEQ. CDR3 residues: CASSQDPGATFPLDIQYF. As DNA, the CDR3 is TGTGCCAGCAGCCAAGATCCTGGGGCCACATTCCCCTTAGACATTCAGTACTTC.

The chain joins TRBV11-2 to TRBJ2-1; 8 bases map to TRBD2. The CDR3 sequence is 17 residues long. Germline CDR1 reads SGHAT; CDR2 reads FQNNGV. J lost 6 bases, V lost 2 bases, and 12 bases had no gene match. The CDR3 DNA follows: TGTGCCAGCAGCTTACAGGGTAGGCCCGGGACTAGCAATGAGCAGTTCTTC. Amino acid sequence: CASSLQGRPGTSNEQFF.

The chain carries TRBV29-1 and TRBJ1-2; D remains unclear. This CDR3 has 13 residues. V lost 3 bases to trimming and J lost 3 bases, with 11 bases between them. In germline, CDR1 is SQVTM, CDR2 ANQGSEA. The CDR3 spells CSVEASRDYGYTF. The CDR3 DNA is TGCAGCGTTGAGGCTTCCCGAGACTATGGCTACACCTTC.

The chain links TRBV7-9 to TRBJ2-4; D uncertain. CDR1 and CDR2 from the germline V gene are SEHNR and FQNEAQ (reference sequence). V lost 1 base, J lost 11 bases, and 12 bases lay in between. The CDR3 runs to 13 residues. CDR3 in DNA: TGTGCCAGCAGCTTAGAGACCGGATTTCTTCAGTACTTC. Its protein product is CASSLETGFLQYF.

The rearrangement uses TRBV5-5 and TRBJ1-4; 8 nucleotides match TRBD1. V lost 4 bases, J lost 7 bases, and 9 bases stayed unmatched. In germline, CDR1 is SGHKS, CDR2 YYEKEE (reference sequence). The CDR3 runs 15 residues. The CDR3 nucleotides are TGTGCCAGCAGCAGCTACAGGGGGGAGGTTGAAAAACTGTTTTTT. Protein product: CASSSYRGEVEKLFF.